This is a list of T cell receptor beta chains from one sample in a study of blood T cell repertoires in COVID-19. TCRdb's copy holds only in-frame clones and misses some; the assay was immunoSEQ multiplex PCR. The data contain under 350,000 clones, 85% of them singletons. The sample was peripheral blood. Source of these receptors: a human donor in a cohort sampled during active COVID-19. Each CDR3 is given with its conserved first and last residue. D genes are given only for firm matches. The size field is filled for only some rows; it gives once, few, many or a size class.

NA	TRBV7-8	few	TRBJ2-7	TGTGCCAGCAGCCGAGGGGACATCCTGTACGAGCAGTACTTC	CASSRGDILYEQYF
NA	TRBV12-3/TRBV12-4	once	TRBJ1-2	TGTGCCAGCAGTCAAGAGGGCTATGGCTACACCTTC	CASSQEGYGYTF
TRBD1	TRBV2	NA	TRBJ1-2	TGTGCCAGCAGTACAGGGGGAGTGAGAGGCTACACCTTC	CASSTGGVRGYTF
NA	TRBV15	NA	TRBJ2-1	TGTGCCACCAGCAGAGGACAGGTCTCCTACAATGAGCAGTTCTTC	CATSRGQVSYNEQFF
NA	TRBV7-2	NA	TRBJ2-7	TGTGCCAGCAGCTTGGCTGGGAGCAGCCTCTACGAGCAGTACTTC	CASSLAGSSLYEQYF
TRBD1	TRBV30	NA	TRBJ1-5	TGTGCCTGGAGTGGGCTGGGACAGCCCTTTCCCCAGCATTTT	CAWSGLGQPFPQHF
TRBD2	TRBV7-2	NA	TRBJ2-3	TGTGCCAGCAGCCTAGGTAGCGGGAGGGCCGCAGATACGCAGTATTTT	CASSLGSGRAADTQYF
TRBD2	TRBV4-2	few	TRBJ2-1	TGTGCCAGCAGCCCCGAGATACCGTGGACTAGCGGGAGCAATGAGCAGTTCTTC	CASSPEIPWTSGSNEQFF
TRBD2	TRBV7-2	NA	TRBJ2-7	TGTGCCAGCAGCTGGACTAGCGGGAGGGGAGAGCAGTACTTC	CASSWTSGRGEQYF
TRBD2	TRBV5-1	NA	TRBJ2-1	TGCGCCAGCAGCCAACTGACTAGCGGGACCTCCAATGAGCAGTTCTTC	CASSQLTSGTSNEQFF
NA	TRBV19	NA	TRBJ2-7	TGTGCCAGTAGTACCCGGACAGGGAGGGGATACGAGCAGTACTTC	CASSTRTGRGYEQYF
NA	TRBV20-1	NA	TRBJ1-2	TGCAGCGGGGGGCAGACCTATGGCTACACCTTC	CSGGQTYGYTF
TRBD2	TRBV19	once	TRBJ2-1	TGTGCCACCTTTCAAGCGGGAGGACTTCACAATGAGCAGTTCTTC	CATFQAGGLHNEQFF
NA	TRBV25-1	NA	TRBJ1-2	TGTGCCAGCAGTGGGGCAAGCTATGGCTACACCTTC	CASSGASYGYTF
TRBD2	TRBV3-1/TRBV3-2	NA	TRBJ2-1	TGTGCCAGCAGTGACGGGACTAGCGGCCATAATGAGCAGTTCTTC	CASSDGTSGHNEQFF
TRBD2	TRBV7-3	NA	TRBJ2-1	TGTGCCAGCAGCTTCGGGGGTAGCGGGAGGGCAAACAATGAGCAGTTCTTC	CASSFGGSGRANNEQFF
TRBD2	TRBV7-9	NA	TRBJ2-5	TGTGCCAGCAGCCATGGGACTAGCGGGGGGGAGACCCAGTACTTC	CASSHGTSGGETQYF
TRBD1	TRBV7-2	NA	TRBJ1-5	TGTGCCAGCAGCGAAAGGACAGGGGATCAGCCCCAGCATTTT	CASSERTGDQPQHF
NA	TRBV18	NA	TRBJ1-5	TGTGCCAGCTCTCAGGAGGATAGCAATCAGCCCCAGCATTTT	CASSQEDSNQPQHF
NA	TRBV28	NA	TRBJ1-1	TGTGCCAGCAGTCCCGGGAAAAACACTGAAGCTTTCTTT	CASSPGKNTEAFF
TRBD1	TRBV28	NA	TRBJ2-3	TGTGCCAGCACCGCCGGGACAGGGGGCGGAGATACGCAGTATTTT	CASTAGTGGGDTQYF
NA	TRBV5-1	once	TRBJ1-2	TGCGCCAGCAGCTTGGTCGGCGGAATCTATGGCTACACCTTC	CASSLVGGIYGYTF
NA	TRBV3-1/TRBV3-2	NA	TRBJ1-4	TGTGCCAGCAGCCAGGCCTCGGCCTCGGGGGGTGAAAAACTGTTTTTT	CASSQASASGGEKLFF
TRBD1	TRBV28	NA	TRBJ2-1	TGTGCCAGCAGACCCGGGACAGGGGATTACAATGAGCAGTTCTTC	CASRPGTGDYNEQFF
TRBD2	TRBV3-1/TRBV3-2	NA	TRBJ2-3	TGTGCCAGCAGCCCGGGGACTAGCGGTTCCACAGATACGCAGTATTTT	CASSPGTSGSTDTQYF
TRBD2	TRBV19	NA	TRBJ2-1	TGTGCCAGTAGTATAGGGAGGACTAGCGGGAGGATGGATGAGCAGTTCTTC	CASSIGRTSGRMDEQFF
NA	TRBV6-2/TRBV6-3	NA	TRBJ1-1	TGTGCCAGCAGTTATACAGGAGACACTGAAGCTTTCTTT	CASSYTGDTEAFF
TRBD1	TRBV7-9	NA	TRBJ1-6	TGTGCCAGCAGCCAGGGGGGACAGGGAAATTCACCCCTCCACTTT	CASSQGGQGNSPLHF
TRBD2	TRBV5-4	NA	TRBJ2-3	TGTGCCAGCAGCAGTTATAGCGGGAGGGAAGATACGCAGTATTTT	CASSSYSGREDTQYF
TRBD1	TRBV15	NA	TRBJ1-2	TGTGCCACCAGCAGAGGAGGACAGGCTCCTGGCTACACCTTC	CATSRGGQAPGYTF
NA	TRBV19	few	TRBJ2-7	TGTGCCAGTAGTCCCGGCAGGGATGTATACGAGCAGTACTTC	CASSPGRDVYEQYF
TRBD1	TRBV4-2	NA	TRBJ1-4	TGTGCCAGCAGCCCAGGCCAGGGGGCAACTAATGAAAAACTGTTTTTT	CASSPGQGATNEKLFF
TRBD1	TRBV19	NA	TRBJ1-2	TGTGCCAGTAGCCTCGTGGCGAGACAGGGTGGCGGCTACACCTTC	CASSLVARQGGGYTF
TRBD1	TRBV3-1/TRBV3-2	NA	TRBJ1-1	TGTGCCAGCAGCCAAGACCACCGGACAGGGGTTTTCTTT	CASSQDHRTGVFF
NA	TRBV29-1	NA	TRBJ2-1	TGCAGCGTTGGGGGACAAGCGCCCCCCTACAATGAGCAGTTCTTC	CSVGGQAPPYNEQFF
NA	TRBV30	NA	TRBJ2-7	TGTGCCTGGAGCGGAGGGGCCTCCTACGAGCAGTACTTC	CAWSGGASYEQYF
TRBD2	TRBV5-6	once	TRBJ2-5	TGTGCCAGCAGCTTGCAAGGGAGACTAGCGGGAGAGACCCAGTACTTC	CASSLQGRLAGETQYF
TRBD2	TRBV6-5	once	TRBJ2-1	TGTGCCATTGAGCGGGAGGGTTCCTACAATGAGCAGTTCTTC	CAIEREGSYNEQFF
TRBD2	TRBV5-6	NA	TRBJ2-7	TGTGCCAGCAGTTCTCTACTAGCGCCACCCTACGAGCAGTACTTC	CASSSLLAPPYEQYF
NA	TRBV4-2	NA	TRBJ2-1	TGTGCCAGCGGACTCGGGAATGAGCAGTTCTTC	CASGLGNEQFF